This T cell receptor beta chain derives from a study of blood T cell repertoires in COVID-19. Background on the study: Acute and convalescent COVID-19 samples came from the United States, Italy and Spain.

Assay: immunoSEQ multiplex PCR; the TCRdb copy retains only in-frame clones and omits some. Altogether about 160,000 clones are present, 85% to 95% being singletons, with the ten largest covering less than 2%. Germline assignment: CDR1 LGHNA and CDR2 YSLEER. V lost 2 bases to trimming and J lost 4 bases; unmatched junction nucleotides: 3. The CDR3 consists of 16 residues. Sequencing was performed on peripheral blood. The receptor comes from a woman aged 60 to 75 with COVID-19, enrolled during active disease. V is TRBV4-3 and J is TRBJ2-1; 12 bases fit TRBD2. CDR3 amino acids: CASSQLAGGTYNEQFF. In DNA form, the CDR3 reads TGCGCCAGCAGCCAACTAGCGGGGGGGACATACAATGAGCAGTTCTTC.